The clone carrying this T cell receptor (beta chain) was seen more than once but under ten times. V was trimmed by 5 bases and J by 11 bases, leaving 19 bases between them. The CDR3 extends over 14 amino acids. Germline V gene data show CDR1 as SGHTA and CDR2 as FQGNSA. TCRdb processed the RT-PCR reads anew with MiXCR; each CDR3 protein has one entry. The sample shows fewer than 800,000 distinct CDR3 sequences, about 14% of them seen only once. The TCR comes from a female donor in good health, serving as a healthy control. Specimen: memory CD4+ T cells from blood. The chain employs TRBV7-2 and TRBJ1-5, with D maybe TRBD1 (5 bases). The CDR3 region is CASSLGRGERAQHF. Written as DNA, the CDR3 is TGTGCCAGCAGCCTTGGGCGGGGGGAGAGGGCCCAGCATTTT.